The 22 T cell receptor beta chains presented below share a single source sample, sequenced in a study of blood T cell repertoires in COVID-19. Here immunoSEQ multiplex PCR was the method, and the copy in TCRdb shows in-frame clones only, minus some. The repertoire has approximately 230,000 clones, 82% of them found once; the top ten carry about 15%. Sequencing was performed on PBMCs or T cells enriched from blood (not recorded which). Every receptor here comes from a man aged 40-55 years who had recovered from COVID-19.

The chain joins TRBV20-1 to TRBJ1-5; no definite D call. There are 12 residues in the CDR3. CDR1 is DFQATT, CDR2 SNEGSKA, per germline (reference sequence). Trimming took 3 bases from V and 4 from J, leaving 7 bases between them. The CDR3 nucleotides read TGCAGTGCTAGTACGCTAAATCAGCCCCAGCATTTT. This encodes CSASTLNQPQHF.

This chain connects TRBV5-1 to TRBJ2-7; 8 bases agree with TRBD2. Germline V CDR1 and CDR2: SGHRS, YFSETQ. The CDR3 loop spans 16 amino acids. V was pared by 3 bases and J by 0 bases, with 8 bases of the junction left unmatched. As DNA, the CDR3 is TGCGCCAGCAGCTCGAAGACTAGCGTTAGCTCCTACGAGCAGTACTTC. It encodes CASSSKTSVSSYEQYF.

V and J are TRBV25-1 and TRBJ1-4; perhaps TRBD1 as D (5 bases). CDR1 MGHDK and CDR2 SYGVNS come from the germline V gene. This CDR3 is 15 amino acids long. V shed 5 bases and J shed 7 bases, with 17 bases lying between them. The CDR3 reads CASSRLGANPEKLFF. The CDR3 coding sequence is TGTGCCAGCAGTCGACTTGGGGCCAACCCTGAAAAACTGTTTTTT.

This CDR3 is CASSPGQGAWETQYF. CDR3 bases: TGTGCCAGCAGCCCTGGACAGGGGGCATGGGAGACCCAGTACTTC. This sequence joins TRBV11-2 and TRBJ2-5; 11 nucleotides line up with TRBD1. The germline CDR1 and CDR2 sequences are SGHAT and FQNNGV. V was pared by 5 bases and J by 5 bases, with 7 bases of the junction left unmatched. This CDR3 comprises 15 residues.

The genes are TRBV7-9 and TRBJ1-4, with a tentative D call TRBD1 (6 bases). The CDR3 has 14 amino acids. Germline CDR1 is SEHNR and CDR2 is FQNEAQ (reference sequence). Trimming took off 6 bases at V and 4 bases at J, with 12 bases between the two ends. The CDR3 DNA reads TGTGCCAGCAGTTCCGGGACATTTAATGAAAAACTGTTTTTT. The encoded protein is CASSSGTFNEKLFF.

The rearrangement uses TRBV10-2 and TRBJ2-2; D remains ambiguous. Germline-derived CDR1 and CDR2 are WSHSY and SAAADI. V gave up 8 bases and J gave up 2 bases, with 12 bases separating them. This CDR3 has 14 residues. The CDR3 sequence: CASRVAGNTGELFF. The CDR3 DNA follows: TGCGCCAGCCGAGTCGCAGGAAACACCGGGGAGCTGTTTTTT.

This chain joins TRBV7-2 and TRBJ2-7, with D unclear. Germline CDR1 SGHTA, CDR2 FQGNSA. Deletions cut 1 base from V and 4 bases from J, with 5 bases between. The length of the CDR3 is 12 residues. The CDR3 here is CASSLGVYEQYF. CDR3 bases: TGTGCCAGCAGCTTAGGAGTTTACGAGCAGTACTTC.

The chain combines TRBV19 with TRBJ2-5; 10 nucleotides agree with TRBD2. Germline V gives CDR1 LNHDA, CDR2 SQIVND (reference sequence). The CDR3 loop spans 13 amino acids. The trim removed 5 bases at V and 5 bases at J, leaving 2 bases unmatched. In DNA, the CDR3 is TGTGCCAGTAGTCGTAGCGGGGGGGAGACCCAGTACTTC. As protein: CASSRSGGETQYF.

The rearrangement links TRBV4-1 to TRBJ1-6, with D uncertain. The germline V gene encodes CDR1 MGHRA and CDR2 YSYEKL. V dropped 1 base and J dropped 0 bases, with 4 bases sitting between them. This CDR3 is built from 15 residues. The CDR3 spells CASSQASSYNSPLHF. Here the CDR3 DNA reads TGCGCCAGCAGCCAAGCGAGCTCCTATAATTCACCCCTCCACTTT.

The chain links TRBV10-3 to TRBJ2-3; no firm D call. The CDR3 runs to 12 residues. The V and J ends lost 0 bases and 4 bases respectively, with 2 bases between them. Germline loops: CDR1 ENHRY, CDR2 SYGVKD. CDR3 amino acids: CAISESADTQYF. The CDR3 coding sequence is TGTGCCATCAGTGAGTCCGCAGATACGCAGTATTTT.

This clone was picked up one time. This CDR3 is CASSLVLGLSSGANVLTF. In DNA, the CDR3 is TGTGCCAGCAGCTTGGTTCTAGGCCTAAGCTCTGGGGCCAACGTCCTGACTTTC. This chain links TRBV5-8 with TRBJ2-6; no clear D gene. There are 18 residues in the CDR3. Trimming removed 0 bases at V and 0 bases at J, with 13 bases between. Germline CDR1 is SGHTS and CDR2 is YDEGEE.

The chain links TRBV4-1 to TRBJ2-5, with 8 bases fitting TRBD2. Germline values: CDR1 MGHRA, CDR2 YSYEKL. The CDR3 has 13 amino acids. V was clipped by 3 bases and J by 5 bases; unmatched bases: 2. The DNA for the CDR3 is TGCGCCAGCAGCCAGGGACTAGTGGAGACCCAGTACTTC. Its translation: CASSQGLVETQYF.

The gene calls are TRBV28 and TRBJ1-2; D is undetermined. Trimming took 5 bases from V and 4 from J, leaving 11 bases between them. The CDR3 is 13 residues long. Germline-derived CDR1 and CDR2 are MDHEN and SYDVKM. The CDR3 DNA is TGTGCCAGCAGTGCGCCTCCGAGCTATGGCTACACCTTC. It encodes CASSAPPSYGYTF.

This sequence joins TRBV2 and TRBJ1-1; D not certain. V was shortened by 1 base and J by 4 bases, with 13 bases between the two germline ends. The CDR3 runs 15 residues. Germline CDR1 reads SNHLY; CDR2 reads FYNNEI. In nucleotides, the CDR3 is TGTGCCAGCAGTGAAGTGGTCCGAGGTGGCACTGAAGCTTTCTTT. Protein product: CASSEVVRGGTEAFF.

V is TRBV6-2 or TRBV6-3 and J is TRBJ2-1; D ambiguous. The CDR3 sequence is 14 residues long. The germline V gene encodes CDR1 MNHEY and CDR2 SVGEGT. V was pared by 2 bases and J by 9 bases, with 14 bases between. DNA for the CDR3: TGTGCCAGCAGTTACGGCGGTTCCTTCGGTGAGCAGTTCTTC. Its translation is CASSYGGSFGEQFF.

The J gene is TRBJ1-5, the V gene TRBV6-5; D perhaps matches TRBD1 (5 bases). The length of the CDR3 is 13 residues. Trimming took off 6 bases at V and 3 bases at J, with 9 bases between the two ends. Germline V gene data show CDR1 as MNHEY and CDR2 as SVGAGI. CDR3 nucleotide sequence: TGTGCCAGCAGGTTTGGGGCCAATCAGCCCCAGCATTTT. It encodes CASRFGANQPQHF.

The gene calls are TRBV7-9 and TRBJ1-6, with D possibly being TRBD1 (5 bases). The CDR3 sequence is 10 residues long. The germline CDR1 and CDR2 sequences are SEHNR and FQNEAQ (reference sequence). V shed 9 bases and J shed 10 bases, with 7 bases lying between them. The chain's CDR3 is CASGGSPLHF. The CDR3 DNA reads as TGTGCCAGTGGGGGGTCACCCCTCCACTTT.

Concerning this clone itself: This CDR3 fails to terminate in the conserved phenylalanine or tryptophan, so it likely reflects a read error. Because the CDR3's place on the DNA is in doubt, the DNA is left out and the CDR3 is given as listed by TCRdb. This rearrangement joins TRBV21-1 to TRBJ2-7; the table names TRBD2, a call not compared with the DNA. TRBV21-1 is assigned pseudogene status. The CDR3 spans 11 amino acids, including both terminal residues. The CDR3 sequence is CASSKDPGGFP.

The chain joins TRBV10-3 to TRBJ1-1; 7 nucleotides line up with TRBD1. J gave up 6 bases and V 7 bases, and 8 bases lay outside the gene matches. Germline V gene data show CDR1 as ENHRY and CDR2 as SYGVKD. The CDR3 runs to 13 residues. The DNA for the CDR3 is TGTGCCATCACCACCCCAGGACAGGCTGAAGCTTTCTTT. It yields the protein CAITTPGQAEAFF.

The chain couples TRBV18 to TRBJ1-6; D not resolved. The CDR3 consists of 14 residues. Germline CDR1 KGHSH, CDR2 LQKENI. V was trimmed by 3 bases and J by 9 bases, leaving 12 bases between them. In DNA, the CDR3 is TGTGCCAGCTCACCGACGGACTTGGGTTCACCCCTCCACTTT. Its protein is CASSPTDLGSPLHF.

The chain combines TRBV19 with TRBJ1-1; weak D call: TRBD1 (6 bases). CDR1 and CDR2 from the germline V gene are LNHDA and SQIVND (reference sequence). This CDR3 comprises 14 residues. V lost 6 bases to trimming and J lost 1 base, with 12 bases between them. Written as DNA, the CDR3 is TGTGCCAGTAGCTGGACAGATCGGAACACTGAAGCTTTCTTT. Translating gives CASSWTDRNTEAFF.

J is TRBJ1-4 and V is TRBV28; D unresolved. The germline V and J ends were trimmed by 5 bases and 7 bases, with 14 bases remaining between them. CDR3 length equals 14 residues. Germline CDR1 reads MDHEN; CDR2 reads SYDVKM. CDR3 in amino acids: CASSPPPAAEKLFF. In nucleotides, the CDR3 is TGTGCCAGCAGTCCCCCCCCTGCGGCTGAAAAACTGTTTTTT.